Below are 10 T cell receptor beta chains sequenced from a single sample in a study of T cell responses to AZD1222 COVID-19 vaccine. Libraries were prepared by immunoSEQ multiplex PCR; TCRdb keeps only in-frame clonotypes and omits some of them. The profile shows approximately 210,000 clones, 94% of them singletons. The sample was peripheral blood, taken 28 days after the second dose of the MenACWY control vaccine. The receptor set was obtained from an adult who received the MenACWY meningococcal vaccine as a control.

The J gene is TRBJ1-3, the V gene TRBV27; D is perhaps TRBD1 (5 bases). Germline V gene data show CDR1 as MNHEY and CDR2 as SMNVEV (reference sequence). The ends were cut back, 6 bases at V and 4 bases at J, with 16 bases in the middle. The CDR3 is 15 amino acids. The CDR3 here is CASSPWGTGGNTIYF. CDR3 nucleotide sequence: TGTGCCAGCAGCCCCTGGGGGACCGGGGGAAACACCATATATTTT.

The V gene is TRBV5-1, the J gene TRBJ1-1; D is ambiguous. Germline loops: CDR1 SGHRS, CDR2 YFSETQ. CDR3 length: 14 amino acids. V shed 1 base and J shed 0 bases, with 7 bases lying between them. CDR3 DNA sequence: TGCGCCAGCAGCTTGAAAGTGATGAACACTGAAGCTTTCTTT. Translated, it gives CASSLKVMNTEAFF.

This clone was observed a single time. This chain links TRBV7-9 with TRBJ1-3; D uncertain. Trimming removed 4 bases at V and 0 bases at J, with 16 bases between. The germline V gene encodes CDR1 SEHNR and CDR2 FQNEAQ (reference sequence). The CDR3 contains 17 residues. Written as DNA, the CDR3 is TGTGCCAGCAGCTCCATCAACAGAGCCTACTCTGGAAACACCATATATTTT. Amino acids: CASSSINRAYSGNTIYF.

As concerns this clone: The junction departs from germline at one end; a sequencing error may be responsible. The chain combines TRBV10-3 with TRBJ1-1; a possible D gene is TRBD1 (6 bases). The germline V gene has CDR1 ENHRY and CDR2 SYGVKD. The CDR3 covers 15 residues. The CDR3 protein is CAISETPTGNAEAFF. CDR3 DNA sequence: TGTGCCATCAGTGAGACCCCTACAGGGAACGCTGAAGCTTTCTTT.

This chain joins TRBV2 and TRBJ2-3; D call uncertain. Germline V gives CDR1 SNHLY, CDR2 FYNNEI. The ends were cut back, 5 bases at V and 5 bases at J, with 26 bases in the middle. This CDR3 has 18 residues. CDR3 in DNA: TGTGCCAGCAGTCGGCTGCACCACCAAAGGGTCAAGGGAGATACGCAGTATTTT. Residues: CASSRLHHQRVKGDTQYF.

V and J are TRBV6-5 and TRBJ2-3; D is ambiguous. Trimming removed 6 bases from V and 0 bases from J, with 13 bases in between. Germline lookup yields CDR1 MNHEY and CDR2 SVGAGI. The CDR3 is made up of 15 amino acids. The chain's CDR3 is CASSHDTISTDTQYF. In DNA form, the CDR3 reads TGTGCCAGCAGCCACGACACGATTAGCACAGATACGCAGTATTTT.

The chain is built from TRBV6-5 and TRBJ1-2; D possibly corresponds to TRBD1 (6 bases). The CDR3 totals 16 residues. CDR1 MNHEY and CDR2 SVGAGI come from the germline V gene. V was clipped by 0 bases and J by 5 bases, with 16 bases between them. CDR3 in DNA: TGTGCCAGCAGTTACTCGGGCCAGGGGATAGGATATGGCTACACCTTC. This encodes CASSYSGQGIGYGYTF.

The genes are TRBV5-6 and TRBJ1-1; D unclear. Germline CDR1 and CDR2: SGHDT and YYEEEE. Trimming took 4 bases from V and 0 from J, leaving 16 bases between them. The CDR3 is 16 amino acids. CDR3 coding DNA: TGTGCCAGCAGCCCGCTCGGCAGAGACATGAACACTGAAGCTTTCTTT. Protein product: CASSPLGRDMNTEAFF.

This clone was seen a single time. The V gene is TRBV25-1, the J gene TRBJ2-5; D may be TRBD2 (5 bases). Trimming pared 0 bases from V and 5 bases from J, leaving 16 bases between. CDR3 length equals 16 residues. The germline gives CDR1 MGHDK, CDR2 SYGVNS. CDR3 in amino acids: CASSEYIGLAGETQYF. The CDR3, as DNA: TGTGCCAGCAGTGAATATATTGGTCTAGCTGGGGAGACCCAGTACTTC.

The V and J genes are TRBV14 and TRBJ2-1, with 9 bases identical to TRBD2. Trimming removed 4 bases from V and 4 bases from J; junction bases left unmatched: 8. Germline-derived CDR1 and CDR2 are SGHDN and FVKESK. The CDR3 runs to 16 residues. The CDR3 nucleotides read TGTGCCAGCAGCCGGGTTATAGCGGGGGCATACAATGAGCAGTTCTTC. This gives the protein CASSRVIAGAYNEQFF.